These 28 T cell receptor beta chains share one sample of origin, sequenced in a study of healthy donors' naive CD4 and CD8 T cells (dated by TCRdb to between 2015 and 2017). The instrument was a 454 GS FLX Titanium. A previously published linear amplification protocol was used to construct TCR libraries from around 500 ng of total RNA. Through fastp at Q25 and MiXCR, TCRdb rebuilt clones from the public reads, retaining in-frame beta chains. CDR3 protein sequences are deduplicated, and each keeps its most common genes and DNA. The sample has about 180,000 distinct CDR3 sequences on record, 65% to 75% of them singletons. More than 2% of the sample belongs to the ten largest clones. The specimen was naive CD4+ and CD8+ T cells sorted from blood, pooled from several donors. According to the study, the label for this sample's cell subset or site signals: FACS-sorted naive CD4+ (CD45RO-CD45RA+) and naive CD8+ (CD45RA+CD27bright) T cells. These receptors were obtained from a pool of human donors in good health; the sample pools cells from several healthy donors.

The chain is built from TRBV29-1 and TRBJ2-1; TRBD2 matches at 7 bases. This CDR3 is built from 12 residues. Germline V CDR1 and CDR2: SQVTM, ANQGSEA. The CDR3 region has the DNA TGCGGGGGAGGGGTAGATTACAATGAGCAGTTCTTC. Encoded protein: CGGGVDYNEQFF.

The chain employs TRBV29-1 and TRBJ2-5, with TRBD2 identical over 8 bases. Unmatched junction bases numbered 0, after V lost 3 bases and J lost 3 bases. Germline CDR1 is SQVTM and CDR2 is ANQGSEA. This CDR3 region has 12 residues. The CDR3 loop is CSVEGLEETQYF. The CDR3, as DNA: TGCAGCGTTGAGGGACTAGAAGAGACCCAGTACTTC.

The chain uses TRBV5-1 and TRBJ1-1, with unresolved D. The CDR3 is made up of 15 amino acids. Germline assignment: CDR1 SGHRS and CDR2 YFSETQ. V lost 0 bases to trimming and J lost 1 base, with 10 bases between them. The CDR3, as DNA: TGCGCCAGCAGCTTGGATCGGATTACGAACACTGAAGCTTTCTTT. Translation gives CASSLDRITNTEAFF.

The rearrangement uses TRBV19 and TRBJ2-7; possible D gene TRBD1, 6 bases. CDR1 LNHDA and CDR2 SQIVND come from the germline V gene (reference sequence). Trimming took off 3 bases at V and 2 bases at J, with 14 bases between the two ends. The CDR3 is made up of 15 amino acids. CDR3 residues: CASSILYGTPYEQYF. CDR3 sequence (DNA): TGTGCCAGTAGTATTCTTTACGGGACACCCTACGAGCAGTACTTC.

The chain has TRBV7-8 and TRBJ2-2, with 7 bases identical to TRBD1. The CDR3 consists of 14 residues. Germline V lookup: CDR1 SGHVS, CDR2 FQNEAQ. With V trimmed by 7 bases and J by 2 bases, 4 bases remained unmatched. DNA of the CDR3: TGTGCCAGCACTCGACAGGGAAACACCGGGGAGCTGTTTTTT. This codes for CASTRQGNTGELFF.

This clonotype was observed once. J is TRBJ2-1 and V is TRBV19; D not certain. Trimming took off 8 bases at V and 0 bases at J, with 14 bases between the two ends. In germline, CDR1 is LNHDA, CDR2 SQIVND (reference sequence). There are 15 residues in the CDR3. DNA of the CDR3: TGTGCCAGTGGCCGACTGAGGAGCTCCTACAATGAGCAGTTCTTC. This encodes CASGRLRSSYNEQFF.

This clonotype has just a few counts. The chain combines TRBV29-1 with TRBJ2-7; 8 bases fit TRBD1. J lost 2 bases, V lost 5 bases, and 14 bases had no gene match. The germline CDR1 and CDR2 sequences are SQVTM and ANQGSEA. This CDR3 contains 16 residues. The CDR3 is CSVLHSEGQVAYEQYF. In nucleotides, the CDR3 is TGCAGCGTTCTCCATTCTGAGGGACAGGTCGCCTACGAGCAGTACTTC.

This clonotype was recorded once. V gene TRBV5-1 combines with J gene TRBJ2-1; D not resolved. Deletions cut 4 bases from V and 7 bases from J, with 6 bases between. The CDR3 is made up of 11 amino acids. Germline V gene lookup returns CDR1 SGHRS and CDR2 YFSETQ. The CDR3 sequence: CASSRQNEQFF. CDR3 nucleotides: TGCGCCAGCAGCAGGCAGAATGAGCAGTTCTTC. Using reference TRBV5-1 and TRBJ2-1 for the parts outside the CDR3, the full variable domain is KAGVTQTPRYLIKTRGQQVTLSCSPISGHRSVSWYQQTPGQGLQFLFEYFSETQRNKGNFPGRFSGRQFSNSRSEMNVSTLELGDSALYLCASSRQNEQFFGPGTRLTVL.

The V call is TRBV29-1, the J call TRBJ2-5; possibly TRBD1 or TRBD2 for D (5 bases each). Germline V gene sequence: CDR1 SQVTM, CDR2 ANQGSEA. V gave up 7 bases and J gave up 4 bases, with 16 bases separating them. This CDR3 has 13 amino acids. As DNA, the CDR3 is TGCAGCGGAGGGGACCATCCCCGAGAGACCCAGTACTTC. Its protein is CSGGDHPRETQYF. The whole variable domain, remainder taken from reference TRBV29-1 and TRBJ2-5, is SAVISQKPSRDICQRGTSLTIQCQVDSQVTMMFWYRQQPGQSLTLIATANQGSEATYESGFVIDKFPISRPNLTFSTLTVSNMSPEDSSIYLCSGGDHPRETQYFGPGTRLLVL.

J is TRBJ2-1 and V is TRBV29-1; 10 bases line up with TRBD2. CDR3 size: 15 residues. CDR1 and CDR2 (germline): SQVTM, ANQGSEA. After removal of 5 bases from V and 4 bases from J, the junction contained 8 bases not matched to a gene. CDR3 sequence: CSVPLGLAVYNEQFF. DNA of the CDR3: TGCAGCGTTCCACTAGGACTAGCGGTTTACAATGAGCAGTTCTTC.

The table lists this clonotype with a few counts. The rearrangement joins TRBV6-5 to TRBJ2-3; TRBD1 is a possible D gene (6 bases). The CDR3 runs to 13 residues. Germline CDR1 and CDR2: MNHEY and SVGAGI. The germline V and J ends were trimmed by 8 bases and 8 bases, with 17 bases remaining between them. CDR3 in DNA: TGTGCCAGCGGGGCAGGGGCAGGTGCTACGCAGTATTTT. Its protein is CASGAGAGATQYF.

V usage is TRBV6-4 and J usage is TRBJ2-2; the match to TRBD1 covers 7 bases. Per the germline V gene, CDR1 is MRHNA and CDR2 is SNTAGT. The CDR3 covers 14 residues. J gave up 4 bases and V 8 bases, and 7 bases lay outside the gene matches. In DNA form, the CDR3 reads TGTGCCAGCTCGACAGGGATGGGCACCGGGGAGCTGTTTTTT. The encoded protein is CASSTGMGTGELFF.

This clonotype was counted a few times. The gene calls are TRBV29-1 and TRBJ2-5; TRBD2 might be the D (5 bases). The CDR3 contains 12 residues. V was clipped by 6 bases and J by 4 bases, with 12 bases between them. The V gene's germline CDR1 is SQVTM and CDR2 ANQGSEA. The CDR3 is CSVASGGETQYF. The DNA of the CDR3 is TGCAGCGTAGCCTCTGGAGGAGAGACCCAGTACTTC.

V is TRBV20-1 and J is TRBJ2-1; 11 bases are shared with TRBD2. V dropped 6 bases and J dropped 4; count of bases not matched to a gene: 8. Germline loops: CDR1 DFQATT, CDR2 SNEGSKA (reference sequence). The CDR3 has 15 residues. In nucleotides, the CDR3 is TGCAGTGCCAGTAGCGGGAGGGCCCGTTACAATGAGCAGTTCTTC. It yields the protein CSASSGRARYNEQFF.

V is TRBV29-1 and J is TRBJ2-3; TRBD2 matches at 7 bases. After removal of 7 bases from V and 3 bases from J, the junction contained 4 bases not matched to a gene. CDR1 and CDR2 from the germline V gene are SQVTM and ANQGSEA. The CDR3 is 12 residues long. CDR3 bases: TGCAGCGCCCCAGCGGGGACAGATACGCAGTATTTT. It translates to CSAPAGTDTQYF.

V usage is TRBV28 and J usage is TRBJ2-7, with TRBD2 identical over 11 bases. V dropped 6 bases and J dropped 2; count of bases not matched to a gene: 6. The germline CDR1 and CDR2 sequences are MDHEN and SYDVKM. The CDR3 is 15 amino acids. The CDR3, as DNA: TGTGCCAGCAGGCTAGCGGGAGGAAACACCTACGAGCAGTACTTC. Encoded protein: CASRLAGGNTYEQYF.

The chain combines TRBV29-1 with TRBJ2-2, with D perhaps TRBD1 (5 bases). The ends were cut back, 4 bases at V and 8 bases at J, with 11 bases in the middle. CDR3 length equals 12 residues. Germline V gene sequence: CDR1 SQVTM, CDR2 ANQGSEA. Here the CDR3 reads CSVGQGEGELFF. Here the CDR3 DNA reads TGCAGCGTTGGGCAGGGTGAAGGGGAGCTGTTTTTT.

This clonotype was detected a few times. The gene calls are TRBV7-8 and TRBJ2-7, with D uncertain. Per germline, CDR1 SGHVS and CDR2 FQNEAQ. Trimming pared 5 bases from V and 0 bases from J, leaving 2 bases between. This CDR3 region has 11 residues. The CDR3 loop reads CASSHSYEQYF. DNA of the CDR3: TGTGCCAGCAGCCACTCCTACGAGCAGTACTTC.

This chain connects TRBV6-2 or TRBV6-3 to TRBJ1-5, with no clear D. The CDR3 extends over 15 amino acids. CDR1 is MNHEY, CDR2 SVGEGT, per germline. V lost 3 bases and J lost 0, with 9 bases in between. The CDR3 spells CASSYWEYSNQPQHF. CDR3 in DNA: TGTGCCAGCAGTTATTGGGAATATAGCAATCAGCCCCAGCATTTT.

This clonotype has only a few counts. This chain uses TRBV27 with TRBJ1-2, with D possibly being TRBD1 (5 bases). Germline values: CDR1 MNHEY, CDR2 SMNVEV (reference sequence). This CDR3 has 14 residues. V lost 5 bases to trimming and J lost 3 bases, with 13 bases between them. CDR3 in amino acids: CASSPGTNDYGYTF. The CDR3 DNA sequence: TGTGCCAGCAGTCCGGGGACGAACGACTATGGCTACACCTTC.

This clonotype was found a few times. The rearrangement uses TRBV6-5 and TRBJ2-7, with D unclear. V was clipped by 0 bases and J by 7 bases, with 13 bases between them. The CDR3 has 14 residues. The germline CDR1 and CDR2 sequences are MNHEY and SVGAGI. The CDR3 spells CASSYSSGSREQYF. The CDR3 nucleotides are TGTGCCAGCAGTTACTCGTCCGGGTCCAGGGAGCAGTACTTC.

The chain links TRBV29-1 to TRBJ1-2, with 10 bases matching TRBD1. The ends lost 1 base at V and 4 bases at J; junction bases unmatched: 9. Germline V gives CDR1 SQVTM, CDR2 ANQGSEA. The CDR3 contains 16 residues. The CDR3 spells CSVEARMDRGGYGYTF. Here the CDR3 DNA reads TGCAGCGTTGAAGCCAGAATGGACAGGGGGGGCTATGGCTACACCTTC. Full variable domain (rest looked up from reference TRBV29-1 and TRBJ1-2): SAVISQKPSRDICQRGTSLTIQCQVDSQVTMMFWYRQQPGQSLTLIATANQGSEATYESGFVIDKFPISRPNLTFSTLTVSNMSPEDSSIYLCSVEARMDRGGYGYTFGSGTRLTVV.

The rearrangement joins TRBV29-1 to TRBJ2-7; TRBD1 is a possible D gene (5 bases). The CDR3 runs 13 residues. Trimming left V 3 bases short and J 2 bases short, with 11 bases between. CDR1 is SQVTM and CDR2 is ANQGSEA in the germline V gene. Written as DNA, the CDR3 is TGCAGCGTTGAGATTCCAGGGACCTACGAGCAGTACTTC. Protein sequence: CSVEIPGTYEQYF.

V and J are TRBV20-1 and TRBJ2-5; D is ambiguous. Germline V gene data show CDR1 as DFQATT and CDR2 as SNEGSKA (reference sequence). Trimming removed 5 bases at V and 1 base at J, with 5 bases between. The CDR3 sequence is 11 residues long. The CDR3 sequence: CSAETQETQYF. In nucleotides, the CDR3 is TGCAGTGCTGAAACCCAAGAGACCCAGTACTTC.

This chain joins TRBV6-5 and TRBJ2-7; tentative D call: TRBD1 (5 bases). The CDR3 sequence is 15 residues long. The V gene's germline CDR1 is MNHEY and CDR2 SVGAGI. Trimming shortened V by 2 bases and J by 3 bases, and 14 bases separated the two germline ends. This chain's CDR3 is CASSYTGQGGYEQYF. The CDR3 DNA is TGTGCCAGCAGTTACACGGGTCAGGGTGGCTACGAGCAGTACTTC.

V usage is TRBV19 and J usage is TRBJ1-1, with unresolved D. The V gene's germline CDR1 is LNHDA and CDR2 SQIVND (reference sequence). V lost 3 bases, J lost 2 bases, and 7 bases lay in between. This CDR3 contains 13 residues. The DNA for the CDR3 is TGTGCCAGTAGTATTAAGTCAAACACTGAAGCTTTCTTT. Amino acid sequence: CASSIKSNTEAFF.

This clonotype was detected only a few times. The chain has TRBV5-1 and TRBJ1-2; D gene uncertain. Looked up from germline, CDR1 is SGHRS and CDR2 is YFSETQ. V gave up 2 bases and J gave up 3 bases, with 11 bases separating them. This CDR3 comprises 14 residues. DNA for the CDR3: TGCGCCAGCAGCTTTGGTGTGGGTGACTATGGCTACACCTTC. The encoded protein is CASSFGVGDYGYTF.

The chain couples TRBV19 to TRBJ2-1, with 10 bases that match TRBD2. V lost 5 bases and J lost 4; bases outside the gene matches: 11. Germline values: CDR1 LNHDA, CDR2 SQIVND (reference sequence). This CDR3 comprises 17 residues. CDR3 bases: TGTGCCAGTAGTGACCCGGCTAGCGGGAGATGGTACAATGAGCAGTTCTTC. Translation gives CASSDPASGRWYNEQFF.